The 18 T cell receptor beta chains listed next were all sequenced from one sample in a study of T cell responses to AZD1222 COVID-19 vaccine. Repertoires were generated with immunoSEQ multiplex PCR, while TCRdb's copy carries only in-frame clones and drops some. The sample carries 150,000 to 200,000 clones, around 90% recorded once. This sample comprised peripheral blood, obtained 28 days after the second AZD1222 dose. All receptors derive from an adult who received the AZD1222 COVID-19 vaccine.

The rearrangement links TRBV27 to TRBJ2-7; 7 nucleotides line up with TRBD1. V lost 4 bases and J lost 2; bases outside the gene matches: 5. Germline V gives CDR1 MNHEY, CDR2 SMNVEV (reference sequence). CDR3 length equals 14 residues. The CDR3, as DNA: TGTGCCAGCAGTTCTAGGGGACAGCCCTACGAGCAGTACTTC. This codes for CASSSRGQPYEQYF.

This sequence joins TRBV5-1 and TRBJ2-7, with 12 bases aligning to TRBD1. The CDR3 runs 15 residues. In germline, CDR1 is SGHRS, CDR2 YFSETQ. J gave up 9 bases and V 0 bases, and 7 bases lay outside the gene matches. The CDR3 DNA is TGCGCCAGCAGCTTGGGCCGCGGGACAGGGGGCGTGCAGTACTTC. Its translation is CASSLGRGTGGVQYF.

V usage is TRBV4-3 and J usage is TRBJ2-4; D is possibly TRBD1 or TRBD2 (6 bases each). CDR1 and CDR2 from the germline V gene are LGHNA and YSLEER. Trimming removed 4 bases at V and 0 bases at J, with 25 bases between. The length of the CDR3 is 20 residues. CDR3 bases: TGCGCCAGCAGCCCTGAGGGGGGTTCGTCGTATGAGCCAGCCAAAAACATTCAGTACTTC. This translates into CASSPEGGSSYEPAKNIQYF.

The chain couples TRBV6-2 or TRBV6-3 to TRBJ2-5; 14 nucleotides match TRBD2. Germline CDR1 and CDR2: MNHEY and SVGEGT. The CDR3 runs to 18 residues. Unmatched junction bases numbered 5, after V lost 0 bases and J lost 2 bases. This CDR3 is CASSYSRLAGGLQETQYF. The CDR3 nucleotides are TGTGCCAGCAGTTACTCCCGACTAGCGGGGGGGCTTCAAGAGACCCAGTACTTC.

In the case of this clone: Other DNA sequences within the sample encode an identical CDR3. V and J are TRBV5-1 and TRBJ2-7; D remains unclear. Per germline, CDR1 SGHRS and CDR2 YFSETQ. Trimming left V 0 bases short and J 4 bases short, with 2 bases between. The length of the CDR3 is 11 residues. The CDR3 DNA is TGCGCCAGCAGCTTGGATTACGAGCAGTACTTC. Protein: CASSLDYEQYF.

This chain links TRBV7-3 with TRBJ2-2; D is unclear. Germline values: CDR1 SGHTA, CDR2 FQGTGA. The CDR3 consists of 14 residues. V dropped 1 base and J dropped 5 bases, with 8 bases sitting between them. Here the CDR3 DNA reads TGTGCCAGCAGCTTAAGTTACGGAACCGGGGAGCTGTTTTTT. It codes for CASSLSYGTGELFF.

This rearrangement joins TRBV19 to TRBJ2-1; 11 nucleotides align to TRBD2. From germline, CDR1 is LNHDA and CDR2 SQIVND (reference sequence). CDR3 size: 15 residues. After removal of 5 bases from V and 1 base from J, the junction contained 1 base not matched to a gene. The CDR3 here is CASSGLAGSYNEQFF. The CDR3, as DNA: TGTGCCAGTAGTGGACTAGCGGGTTCCTACAATGAGCAGTTCTTC.

This clone was counted between two and nine times. This chain links TRBV9 with TRBJ2-3, with D hard to call. CDR1 and CDR2 (germline): SGDLS, YYNGEE. CDR3 size: 12 residues. The ends were cut back, 7 bases at V and 2 bases at J, with 8 bases in the middle. The CDR3 spells CASAVVTDTQYF. CDR3 DNA sequence: TGTGCCAGCGCCGTGGTCACAGATACGCAGTATTTT.

The chain uses TRBV20-1 and TRBJ1-1; D not resolved. V shed 4 bases and J shed 11 bases, with 11 bases lying between them. CDR3 length: 10 residues. The germline CDR1 and CDR2 sequences are DFQATT and SNEGSKA (reference sequence). CDR3 sequence: CSATILGAFF. The CDR3 DNA reads TGCAGTGCTACTATTCTAGGGGCTTTCTTT.

This sequence joins TRBV29-1 and TRBJ2-5, with TRBD2 matching 10 bases. CDR3 size: 14 residues. Germline lookup yields CDR1 SQVTM and CDR2 ANQGSEA. The V and J ends lost 6 bases and 2 bases, in that order; junction bases with no gene match: 6. The CDR3 is CSVPGTSDQETQYF. The CDR3 nucleotides read TGCAGCGTCCCCGGGACTAGCGATCAAGAGACCCAGTACTTC. The whole variable domain, filled in from reference TRBV29-1 and TRBJ2-5, reads SAVISQKPSRDICQRGTSLTIQCQVDSQVTMMFWYRQQPGQSLTLIATANQGSEATYESGFVIDKFPISRPNLTFSTLTVSNMSPEDSSIYLCSVPGTSDQETQYFGPGTRLLVL.

The rearrangement uses TRBV6-5 and TRBJ2-1; the D is unclear. The length of the CDR3 is 11 residues. CDR1 and CDR2 from the germline V gene are MNHEY and SVGAGI. V lost 2 bases to trimming and J lost 10 bases, with 6 bases between them. The chain's CDR3 is CASSYDREQFF. The CDR3 DNA is TGTGCCAGCAGTTACGACCGGGAGCAGTTCTTC.

This chain joins TRBV12-3 or TRBV12-4 and TRBJ2-5; D unclear. The V gene lost 2 bases and the J gene lost 3 bases, with 7 bases spanning the gap. The CDR3 has 13 amino acids. CDR3 nucleotides: TGTGCCAGCAGTTTATCTGAGGAAGAGACCCAGTACTTC. Translating gives CASSLSEEETQYF.

This chain uses TRBV6-2 or TRBV6-3 with TRBJ2-2; 8 positions match TRBD1. With V trimmed by 2 bases and J by 4 bases, 9 bases remained unmatched. The germline gives CDR1 MNHEY, CDR2 SVGEGT. The CDR3 runs to 17 residues. Here the CDR3 reads CASSYGSRGQGTGELFF. CDR3 sequence (DNA): TGTGCCAGCAGTTACGGGTCCAGGGGGCAAGGCACCGGGGAGCTGTTTTTT.

In nucleotides, the CDR3 is TGTGCCAGCAGCGCGGGACAGCATAGGAACACTGAAGCTTTCTTT. Amino acids: CASSAGQHRNTEAFF. V gene TRBV7-9 combines with J gene TRBJ1-1, with 7 bases aligning to TRBD1. The CDR3 loop spans 15 amino acids. Losses at the gene ends were 5 bases for V and 1 base for J; bases not matched to a gene: 7. Looked up from germline, CDR1 is SEHNR and CDR2 is FQNEAQ (reference sequence).

This chain connects TRBV7-9 to TRBJ1-6; D perhaps matches TRBD1 (5 bases). The length of the CDR3 is 15 residues. Trimming removed 1 base from V and 4 bases from J, with 8 bases in between. Germline V lookup: CDR1 SEHNR, CDR2 FQNEAQ (reference sequence). The CDR3 DNA sequence: TGTGCCAGCAGCTTAGAGGGGCTTTATAATTCACCCCTCCACTTT. It is translated as CASSLEGLYNSPLHF.

This rearrangement joins TRBV3-1 (or the pseudogene TRBV3-2) to TRBJ2-1; maybe TRBD1 (6 bases). Germline V lookup: CDR1 LGHDT, CDR2 YNNKEL (reference sequence). The CDR3 has 15 residues. Trimming removed 4 bases at V and 8 bases at J, with 18 bases between. The CDR3 bases are TGTGCCAGCAGCCGCAATGGCGGACAGAGCCATGAGCAGTTCTTC. Translated: CASSRNGGQSHEQFF.

The chain joins TRBV11-2 to TRBJ1-2; D gene uncertain. Trimming removed 0 bases from V and 7 bases from J, with 24 bases in between. The germline gives CDR1 SGHAT, CDR2 FQNNGV. The CDR3 length is 18 residues. The CDR3 loop is CASSLDRPRGGPASGYTF. CDR3 coding DNA: TGTGCCAGCAGCTTAGATCGCCCCCGCGGAGGACCAGCGTCTGGCTACACCTTC. The full variable domain, its missing parts supplied by reference TRBV11-2 and TRBJ1-2, is EAGVAQSPRYKIIEKRQSVAFWCNPISGHATLYWYQQILGQGPKLLIQFQNNGVVDDSQLPKDRFSAERLKGVDSTLKIQPAKLEDSAVYLCASSLDRPRGGPASGYTFGSGTRLTVV.

The chain recombines TRBV5-4 with TRBJ2-3; a possible D gene is TRBD2 (5 bases). The CDR3 contains 12 residues. Deletions cut 9 bases from V and 3 bases from J, with 11 bases between. Germline CDR1 is SGHNT and CDR2 is YYREEE (reference sequence). CDR3 nucleotide sequence: TGTGCCACCGGACTTGCGACAGATACGCAGTATTTT. Protein: CATGLATDTQYF.